This TCR beta chain appears in the sequencing data of a study of CD8 T cells in Susac syndrome. Unmatched junction bases numbered 7, after V lost 2 bases and J lost 1 base. This CDR3 region has 17 residues. Germline assignment: CDR1 SEHNR and CDR2 FQNEAQ (reference sequence). It was with random hexamers that 0.5 to 1 ug RNA was reverse transcribed. Amplification of TCR beta CDR3 used immunoSEQ multiplex PCR across 54 Vbeta and 13 Jbeta. TCRdb fed the immunoSEQ multiplex PCR reads into MiXCR, producing one record per CDR3 protein. The sample yields 120,000 or so distinct CDR3 sequences, around 94% seen once. For this clonotype: Its antigen is currently unknown.

Study findings and constraints: The greatest CD8+ clonal expansion in Susac occurred in TEMRA cells and in active patients. As the study acknowledged, the number of individuals in its TCR sequencing and HLA analysis was relatively small. Some 15 Susac-specific public clones were found in total CD8+ repertoires and roughly five in CD8+ TEMRA repertoires.

Specimen: CD8+ T cells from PBMCs. This chain connects TRBV7-9 to TRBJ2-7; 11 bases are shared with TRBD1. The source is a human donor with Susac syndrome. The CDR3 DNA is TGTGCCAGCAGCTTACGCCTGCGGGACAGGGGGTCCTACGAGCAGTACTTC. This gives the protein CASSLRLRDRGSYEQYF.